Sequencing of this T cell receptor beta chain was carried out in a study of cytomegalovirus exposure and HLA in healthy donors. This clone was found a few times. Its antigen is still unknown. Study-level findings and limits: A later analysis associated 16,000 or so TCR beta sequences with HLA alleles at a 0.05 false discovery rate. TCR beta V- and J-gene trimming, according to a later analysis, was linked to a missense DCLRE1C variant. Rare sequences made up most TCRs, while some public TCRs were found in many donors.

Healthy individuals who donated bone marrow served as the donors. The V gene end was trimmed by 0 bases and the J gene end by 7 bases; junction bases not matched to a gene: 5. This CDR3 comprises 14 residues. The germline V gene has CDR1 SGHAT and CDR2 FQNNGV. PCR primers comprised 60 Vbeta and 13 Jbeta primers. Assay: immunoSEQ multiplex PCR; the TCRdb copy retains only in-frame clones and omits some. The sample has tens of thousands of clones; less than 70% are singletons. The origin of this receptor is a man aged 50 to 59 in good health and CMV-seropositive. The chain employs TRBV11-2 and TRBJ1-1, with 7 bases aligning to TRBD1. The sample taken for sequencing was PBMCs. The CDR3 protein is CASSLETGFNEAFF. CDR3 sequence (DNA): TGTGCCAGCAGCTTAGAGACAGGGTTTAATGAAGCTTTCTTT.